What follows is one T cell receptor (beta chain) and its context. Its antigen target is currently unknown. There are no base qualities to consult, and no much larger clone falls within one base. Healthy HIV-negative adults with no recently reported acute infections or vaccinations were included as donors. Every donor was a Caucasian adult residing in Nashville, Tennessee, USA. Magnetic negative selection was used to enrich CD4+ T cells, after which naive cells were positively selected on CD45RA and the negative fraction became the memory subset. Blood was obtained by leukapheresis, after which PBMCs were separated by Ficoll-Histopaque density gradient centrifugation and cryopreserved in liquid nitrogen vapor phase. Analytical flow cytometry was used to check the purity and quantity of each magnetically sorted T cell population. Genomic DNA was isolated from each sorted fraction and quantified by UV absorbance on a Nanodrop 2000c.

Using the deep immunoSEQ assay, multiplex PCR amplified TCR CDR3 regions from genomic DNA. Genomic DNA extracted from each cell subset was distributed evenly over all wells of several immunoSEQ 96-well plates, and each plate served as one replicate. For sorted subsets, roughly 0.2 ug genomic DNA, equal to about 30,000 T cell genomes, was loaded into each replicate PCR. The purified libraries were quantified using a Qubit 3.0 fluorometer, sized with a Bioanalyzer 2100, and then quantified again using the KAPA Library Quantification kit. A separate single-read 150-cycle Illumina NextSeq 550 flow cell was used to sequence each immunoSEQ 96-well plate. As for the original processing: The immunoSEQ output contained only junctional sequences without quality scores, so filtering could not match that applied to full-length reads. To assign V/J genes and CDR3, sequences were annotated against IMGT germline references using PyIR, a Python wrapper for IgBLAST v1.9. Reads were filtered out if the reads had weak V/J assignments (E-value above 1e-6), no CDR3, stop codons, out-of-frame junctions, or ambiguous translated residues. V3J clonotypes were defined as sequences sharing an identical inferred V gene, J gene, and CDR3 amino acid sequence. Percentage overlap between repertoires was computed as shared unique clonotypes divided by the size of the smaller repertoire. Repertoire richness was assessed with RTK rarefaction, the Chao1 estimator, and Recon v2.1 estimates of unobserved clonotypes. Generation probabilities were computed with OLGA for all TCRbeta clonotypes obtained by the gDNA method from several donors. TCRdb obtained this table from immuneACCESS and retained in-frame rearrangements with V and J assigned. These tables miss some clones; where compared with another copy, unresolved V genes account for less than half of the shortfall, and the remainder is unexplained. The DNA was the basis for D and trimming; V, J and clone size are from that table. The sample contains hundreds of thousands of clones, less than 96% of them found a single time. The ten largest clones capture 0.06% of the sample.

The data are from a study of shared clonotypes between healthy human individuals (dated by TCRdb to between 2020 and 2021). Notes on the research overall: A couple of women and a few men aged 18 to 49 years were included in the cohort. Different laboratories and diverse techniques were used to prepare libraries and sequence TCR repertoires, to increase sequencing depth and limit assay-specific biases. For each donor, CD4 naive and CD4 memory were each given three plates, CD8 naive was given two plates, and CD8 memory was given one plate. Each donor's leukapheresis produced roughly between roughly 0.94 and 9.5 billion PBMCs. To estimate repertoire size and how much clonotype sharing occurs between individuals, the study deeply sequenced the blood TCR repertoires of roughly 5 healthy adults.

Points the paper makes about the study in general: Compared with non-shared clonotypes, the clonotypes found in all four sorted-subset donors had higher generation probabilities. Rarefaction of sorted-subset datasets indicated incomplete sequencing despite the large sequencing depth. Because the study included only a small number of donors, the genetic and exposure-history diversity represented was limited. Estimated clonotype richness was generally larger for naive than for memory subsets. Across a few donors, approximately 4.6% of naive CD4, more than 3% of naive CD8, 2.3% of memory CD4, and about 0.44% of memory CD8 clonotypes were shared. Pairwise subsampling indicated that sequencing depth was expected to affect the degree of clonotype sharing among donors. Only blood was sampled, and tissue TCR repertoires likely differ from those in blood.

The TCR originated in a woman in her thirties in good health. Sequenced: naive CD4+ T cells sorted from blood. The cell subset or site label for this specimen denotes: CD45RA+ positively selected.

This receptor carries the CDR3 CASSLPGSNQPQHF. The bases read TGTGCCAGCAGCCTCCCAGGTAGCAATCAGCCCCAGCATTTT. The rearrangement joined TRBV28 to TRBJ1-5, with no confidently assigned D gene. V and J are truncated by 6 bases and 0 bases respectively, leaving an intervening sequence of 9 bases. Based on the germline V gene, the CDR1 and CDR2 sequences are MDHEN and SYDVKM. The CDR3 runs 14 amino acids, cysteine and phenylalanine included. Just CDR3 DNA is preserved here, 42 bases in frame from base 1. Full variable domain (CDR3 extended with the reference TRBV28 and TRBJ1-5 proteins): DVKVTQSSRYLVKRTGEKVFLECVQDMDHENMFWYRQDPGLGLRLIYFSYDVKMKEKGDIPEGYSVSREKKERFSLILESASTNQTSMYLCASSLPGSNQPQHFGDGTRLSIL.